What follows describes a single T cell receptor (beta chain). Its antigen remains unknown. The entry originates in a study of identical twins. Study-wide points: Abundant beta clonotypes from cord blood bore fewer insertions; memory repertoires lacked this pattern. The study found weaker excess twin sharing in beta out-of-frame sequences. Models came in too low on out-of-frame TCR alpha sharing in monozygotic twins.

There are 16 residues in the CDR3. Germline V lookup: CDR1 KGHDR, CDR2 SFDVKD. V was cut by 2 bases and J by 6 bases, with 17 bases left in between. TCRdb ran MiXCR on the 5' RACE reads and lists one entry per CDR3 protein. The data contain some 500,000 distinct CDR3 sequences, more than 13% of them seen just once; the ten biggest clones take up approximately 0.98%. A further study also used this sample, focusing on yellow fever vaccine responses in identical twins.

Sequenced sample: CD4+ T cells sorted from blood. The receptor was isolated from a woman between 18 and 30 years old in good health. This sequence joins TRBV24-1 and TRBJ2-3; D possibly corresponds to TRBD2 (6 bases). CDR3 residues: CATSDSGTPRMDTQYF. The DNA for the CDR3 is TGTGCCACCAGTGATTCCGGGACTCCCCGCATGGATACGCAGTATTTT.